This TCR beta chain was captured by sequencing in a study of T cell responses to AZD1222 COVID-19 vaccine. Findings of the study overall: White British ancestry dominated among donors, who included more females, and clonal diversity was possibly underestimated. The span of vaccine-associated CD4 TCRs extended across spike, with dominance at 160-218 and 743-854. Just 5 to 7 AZD1222 recipients tested seropositive at baseline.

Trimming took off 2 bases at V and 6 bases at J, with 20 bases between the two ends. The CDR3 is 17 residues long. Germline-derived CDR1 and CDR2 are LGHDT and YNNKEL (reference sequence). In the case of this clone: Its antigen is not identified.

TCRdb's copy holds only in-frame clones and misses some; the assay was immunoSEQ multiplex PCR. The data contain tens of thousands of clones, roughly 88% of them singletons. The receptor was derived from an adult in good health. Here the sequenced sample was peripheral blood, taken on day 0 of MenACWY control vaccination. The gene calls are TRBV3-1 (or the pseudogene TRBV3-2) and TRBJ1-5, with D possibly being TRBD1 (6 bases). The CDR3: CASSQRRDHEGGQPQHF. The CDR3 DNA sequence: TGTGCCAGCAGCCAAAGACGAGACCACGAAGGGGGTCAGCCCCAGCATTTT.